One sample yielded the 14 T cell receptor beta chains listed below, sequenced in a study of identical twins. TCRdb itself ran the 5' RACE reads through MiXCR, one entry per CDR3 protein. The sample holds around 530,000 distinct CDR3 sequences, nearly 15% seen once. The data also belong to a second study, concerning yellow fever vaccine responses in identical twins.

The sample consisted of CD4+ T cells sorted from blood. All receptors come from a woman between 18 and 30 years old in good health.

This clonotype has a handful of counts. This rearrangement joins TRBV19 to TRBJ2-3, with D maybe TRBD2 (5 bases). Germline CDR1 LNHDA, CDR2 SQIVND (reference sequence). V was clipped by 3 bases and J by 2 bases, with 9 bases between them. This CDR3 comprises 14 residues. The CDR3 region has the DNA TGTGCCAGTAGTATCGGAGGCCCCACAGATACGCAGTATTTT. It yields the protein CASSIGGPTDTQYF.

The rearrangement uses TRBV4-1 and TRBJ2-5; 9 bases are a match to TRBD1. The germline V gene encodes CDR1 MGHRA and CDR2 YSYEKL. The length of the CDR3 is 16 residues. J was trimmed by 5 bases and V by 4 bases; bases with no gene match: 11. The CDR3 spells CASSPKTGTGFETQYF. DNA for the CDR3: TGCGCCAGCAGCCCTAAAACCGGGACAGGGTTCGAGACCCAGTACTTC.

This clonotype was observed at least ten times. This chain joins TRBV3-1 and TRBJ1-6, with D possibly matching TRBD1 (6 bases). There are 14 residues in the CDR3. Germline CDR1 reads LGHDT; CDR2 reads YNNKEL (reference sequence). V was trimmed by 2 bases and J by 8 bases, leaving 10 bases between them. CDR3 coding DNA: TGTGCCAGCAGCCAAAGACAGGTTGATTCACCCCTCCACTTT. Translated: CASSQRQVDSPLHF. Full variable domain (missing parts from reference TRBV3-1 and TRBJ1-6): DTAVSQTPKYLVTQMGNDKSIKCEQNLGHDTMYWYKQDSKKFLKIMFSYNNKELIINETVPNRFSPKSPDKAHLNLHINSLELGDSAVYFCASSQRQVDSPLHFGNGTRLTVT.

The rearrangement uses TRBV20-1 and TRBJ1-4, with 7 bases aligning to TRBD1. With V trimmed by 0 bases and J by 8 bases, 9 bases remained unmatched. CDR1 DFQATT and CDR2 SNEGSKA come from the germline V gene (reference sequence). This CDR3 is 15 amino acids long. This CDR3 reads CSARDARGRTEKLFF. CDR3 DNA sequence: TGCAGTGCTAGAGACGCGAGGGGGCGTACGGAAAAACTGTTTTTT.

The chain couples TRBV7-9 to TRBJ2-1; D uncertain. Trimming left V 1 base short and J 2 bases short, with 15 bases between. CDR3 length: 17 amino acids. The germline V gene has CDR1 SEHNR and CDR2 FQNEAQ (reference sequence). The CDR3 DNA is TGTGCCAGCAGCTTAGAGGGCGGTGGTTTTCCCTACAATGAGCAGTTCTTC. Its protein product is CASSLEGGGFPYNEQFF.

The gene calls are TRBV6-5 and TRBJ1-1, with 9 bases matching TRBD1. Trimming removed 2 bases from V and 6 bases from J; junction bases left unmatched: 7. CDR1 and CDR2 (germline): MNHEY, SVGAGI. The CDR3 extends over 15 amino acids. CDR3 protein: CASSYGGQGSAEAFF. Here the CDR3 DNA reads TGTGCCAGCAGTTACGGAGGACAGGGGTCGGCTGAAGCTTTCTTT.

The chain carries TRBV4-1 and TRBJ2-6; possibly TRBD1 for D (5 bases). The V gene's germline CDR1 is MGHRA and CDR2 YSYEKL. The CDR3 consists of 16 residues. V was clipped by 2 bases and J by 0 bases, with 8 bases between them. CDR3: CASSQFQGSGANVLTF. Written as DNA, the CDR3 is TGCGCCAGCAGCCAATTTCAGGGCTCTGGGGCCAACGTCCTGACTTTC.

This clonotype was observed at least ten times. V is TRBV12-3 or TRBV12-4 and J is TRBJ1-1; D call uncertain. Trimming removed 2 bases from V and 3 bases from J, with 13 bases in between. This CDR3 is 15 amino acids long. The CDR3: CASSLRYYGDTEAFF. DNA of the CDR3: TGTGCCAGCAGTTTACGGTACTATGGGGACACTGAAGCTTTCTTT.

The rearrangement uses TRBV12-3 or TRBV12-4 and TRBJ2-7, with 9 bases aligning to TRBD1. The CDR3 consists of 14 residues. J lost 5 bases, V lost 5 bases, and 7 bases had no gene match. The CDR3: CASSTGTGTDEQYF. CDR3 in DNA: TGTGCCAGCAGTACCGGGACAGGGACGGACGAGCAGTACTTC.

This chain joins TRBV4-1 and TRBJ2-2; no reliable D call. V was trimmed by 1 base and J by 7 bases, leaving 13 bases between them. The CDR3 consists of 15 residues. Germline V gene data show CDR1 as MGHRA and CDR2 as YSYEKL. In DNA, the CDR3 is TGCGCCAGCAGCCAAGGACCGGCGACCCGCGGGGAGCTGTTTTTT. Translation gives CASSQGPATRGELFF.

This clonotype occurred many times. J is TRBJ2-7 and V is TRBV12-3 or TRBV12-4; TRBD1 aligns across 8 bases. The length of the CDR3 is 16 residues. J gave up 0 bases and V 5 bases, and 9 bases lay outside the gene matches. The CDR3 DNA follows: TGTGCCAGCAGTAGAAGAGACAGGGGAAACTCCTACGAGCAGTACTTC. It codes for CASSRRDRGNSYEQYF.

This clonotype showed up many times. The chain employs TRBV5-5 and TRBJ2-7; D may correspond to TRBD1 or TRBD2 (5 bases each). CDR1 SGHKS and CDR2 YYEKEE come from the germline V gene (reference sequence). Trimming cost V 2 bases and J 3 bases, with 12 bases left between them. The CDR3 consists of 14 residues. CDR3 sequence: CASSLPGTHYEQYF. The CDR3 bases are TGTGCCAGCAGCTTACCCGGGACCCACTACGAGCAGTACTTC. Based on the CDR3 plus reference TRBV5-5 and TRBJ2-7, the full variable domain is DAGVTQSPTHLIKTRGQQVTLRCSPISGHKSVSWYQQVLGQGPQFIFQYYEKEERGRGNFPDRFSARQFPNYSSELNVNALLLGDSALYLCASSLPGTHYEQYFGPGTRLTVT.

This sequence joins TRBV6-1 and TRBJ1-1; D not resolved. This CDR3 contains 14 residues. V shed 6 bases and J shed 1 base, with 12 bases lying between them. Per germline, CDR1 MNHNS and CDR2 SASEGT. The CDR3 DNA follows: TGTGCCAGCAGATATCAAGGGCAGAACACTGAAGCTTTCTTT. This gives the protein CASRYQGQNTEAFF.

This clonotype came up a few times. The CDR3 is CASSRASGRDNEQFF. In DNA form, the CDR3 reads TGTGCCAGCAGCAGGGCTAGCGGGAGGGATAATGAGCAGTTCTTC. This chain connects TRBV7-9 to TRBJ2-1; 12 positions agree with TRBD2. The CDR3 sequence is 15 residues long. Unmatched junction bases numbered 6, after V lost 5 bases and J lost 7 bases. CDR1 SEHNR and CDR2 FQNEAQ come from the germline V gene (reference sequence).